This entry concerns a single T cell receptor beta chain. Its antigen is not identified. PCR used 60 Vbeta primers and 13 Jbeta primers. In the source study's methods: An analysis that came later counted roughly 87 million unique TCR beta chains, approximately 12 million shared. Assay used: immunoSEQ multiplex PCR; TCRdb lists only in-frame clones, some missing. V, J and clone size reflect that table, while D and trimming were determined from the DNA. The repertoire holds 85,000 to 90,000 clones, around 85% seen once, with roughly 2.5% in the top ten. There are 17 residues in the CDR3. CDR1 and CDR2 from the germline V gene are LNHNV and YYDKDF (reference sequence). Losses at the gene ends were 0 bases for V and 0 bases for J; bases not matched to a gene: 4. The entry originates in a study of cytomegalovirus exposure and HLA in healthy donors. Regarding the study as a whole: Relative to equally common others, HLA-associated TCR beta chains showed greater clonal expansion in a later analysis. The dataset shows that most TCR sequences were rare, while some public TCRs occurred in many donors. In vitro data verified a few CMV-associated chains as specific for CMV antigens.

The rearrangement links TRBV15 to TRBJ2-2; TRBD1 aligns across 7 bases. Specimen: PBMCs. This clonotype was sampled from a man between 25 and 39 years old in good health and CMV-seronegative. The CDR3 bases are TGTGCCACCAGCAGAGATAGGCAGGGGGCGAACACCGGGGAGCTGTTTTTT. Translated: CATSRDRQGANTGELFF. Supplemented by reference TRBV15 and TRBJ2-2, the full variable domain reads DAMVIQNPRYQVTQFGKPVTLSCSQTLNHNVMYWYQQKSSQAPKLLFHYYDKDFNNEADTPDNFQSRRPNTSFCFLDIRSPGLGDTAMYLCATSRDRQGANTGELFFGEGSRLTVL.